This T cell receptor beta chain was captured by sequencing in a study of T-cell reconstitution after alpha-beta-depleted transplantation in children. Study-level points and caveats: By one year post-transplant, T-cell counts and diversity largely arose from T cells that were newly produced. Expanded clones from the graft, numbering several hundred, reportedly supplied alpha-beta T cells about two months after transplant.

The authors prepared the TCRbeta library with unique molecular identifiers. TCRdb recomputed calls from the PCR reads with MiXCR, one row per CDR3 protein. The sample consists of approximately 500,000 distinct CDR3 sequences, about 11% of them appearing once. This clonotype was seen repeatedly, ten times or more. The antigen remains undetermined. With 1 base removed from V and 12 bases from J, the gap between germline ends came to 10 bases. Germline-derived CDR1 and CDR2 are LGHDT and YNNKEL (reference sequence). This CDR3 comprises 12 residues. The sequences come from PBMCs, collected before TCRalphabeta/CD19-depleted stem cell transplant. The chain combines TRBV3-1 with TRBJ2-1; D is ambiguous. This TCR was sampled from a child aged 2-15 years with inherited bone marrow failure, due to receive a stem cell transplant. The CDR3 here is CASSQGALRQFF. CDR3 nucleotides: TGTGCCAGCAGCCAAGGGGCCTTACGGCAGTTCTTC.